This TCR beta chain was identified in a study of T cell responses to AZD1222 COVID-19 vaccine. Study-level results: Nearly half of unique spike-specific TCRs reportedly avoided B.1.351 and B.1.1.7 mutated regions. Seropositivity was recorded at baseline in only a handful of AZD1222 recipients. Clonal diversity was possibly underestimated, and the donors were mostly white British, with more females.

This clone was recorded a few times. Its antigen is as yet unknown. Repertoires were generated with immunoSEQ multiplex PCR, while TCRdb's copy carries only in-frame clones and drops some. The table includes about 78,000 clones, about nine tenths detected once. CDR3 length: 17 residues. Germline V gene lookup returns CDR1 LNHDA and CDR2 SQIVND (reference sequence). Trimming took 0 bases from V and 2 from J, leaving 17 bases between them. The V and J genes are TRBV19 and TRBJ2-7, with a possible D match to TRBD2 (5 bases). This receptor was taken from an adult in good health. The sequenced sample was peripheral blood, obtained on day 0 of AZD1222 vaccination. CDR3 amino acids: CASSIELGEVSPYEQYF. The CDR3 DNA sequence: TGTGCCAGTAGTATAGAACTGGGAGAGGTCAGTCCCTACGAGCAGTACTTC.